This TCR beta chain emerged from a study of OX40 agonist ivuxolimab in advanced cancers. With regard to the full study: The costimulatory receptor OX40 (CD134) was targeted by ivuxolimab, a fully human IgG2 agonistic monoclonal antibody. Intravenous ivuxolimab was administered to patients every 2 weeks at six dose levels: 0.01, 0.1, 0.3, 1.5, 3 and 10 mg/kg. Of the roughly 50 dose-escalation patients, hepatocellular carcinoma was present in approximately 20, melanoma in around 15, renal cell carcinoma in 9 and head and neck cancer in 9. The dose-escalation cohort was roughly 87% male with a mean age of approximately 59 years, ranging from about 23 to 85. Prior anti-PD-1, anti-PD-L1 or anti-CTLA-4 therapy was permitted, and 30% to 50% of dose-escalation patients had received checkpoint inhibitors. Partial responses occurred in three dose-escalation patients: two with cutaneous melanoma and one with hepatocellular carcinoma. The point of sequencing TCRbeta in the periphery was to test whether ivuxolimab changed TCR sequence diversity and drove clonal T-cell expansion. The paper describes the monotherapy dose-escalation part (N ≈ 51 patients) of the phase I trial of ivuxolimab. Results and caveats for the whole study, not just this receptor: Low levels of normalized T-cell clonal expansion were also shown by some nonresponding patients. The antigen specificity of the clonally expanded peripheral T cells was not determined. On average, CD8+ T cells showed more expanded clones than CD4+ T cells after ivuxolimab. Partial responders in the 0.1-3.0 mg/kg groups had among the lowest normalized peripheral clonal expansion, especially among CD8+ T cells. At doses from 0.1 to 3.0 mg/kg, clonal expansion was seen in both CD4+ and CD8+ blood T cells between baseline and week 6.

The trial excluded patients who had a history of autoimmune disease or were on systemic immunosuppression. Peripheral blood for TCR sequencing was drawn from every dose cohort at baseline, at cycle 4 day 1 and at cycle 7 day 1. The samples were drawn from a first-in-human, open-label, multicenter phase I dose-escalation trial of ivuxolimab. Adults with locally advanced or metastatic head and neck squamous cell, hepatocellular, melanoma or renal cell carcinoma were enrolled in the trial. Before TCR sequencing, CD4+ and CD8+ T cells were separately sorted from peripheral blood. Remarks on this clone: No cognate antigen has been identified for it. Within one base of it there is no much larger clone, and no base qualities were kept.

The CDR3, from cysteine to phenylalanine, totals 14 residues. The read is trimmed to its CDR3 DNA, 42 bases read in frame from base 1. CDR1 and CDR2, looked up from the germline V gene (reference sequence), are MNHEY and SMNVEV. V has 6 bases trimmed and J has 4 bases trimmed; junction bases matching no gene number 4. To sequence the TCRbeta CDR3 region, genomic DNA was isolated from the sorted cells. The immunoSEQ Assay was used to sequence the TCRbeta CDR3 regions. TCRdb carries this immuneACCESS record with in-frame sequences only. Its versions omit some clonotypes, under half of them owing to an unresolved V gene in the studies checked, with the rest unexplained. In all, the sample holds about 29,000 clones, and approximately 93% of those were seen once. Over 9% of the sample is held by the ten biggest clonotypes.

Recombination joined TRBV27 with TRBJ1-2, with 11 central nucleotides matching TRBD1. The sequence was collected from an adult with an advanced solid tumor such as melanoma, head and neck, liver or kidney cancer. The source material was CD4+ or CD8+ T cells sorted from blood, sampled in a trial of the OX40 agonist ivuxolimab. The bases read TGTGCCAGCAGGCCCGGGACAGGGGGCTATGGCTACACCTTC. It specifies CASRPGTGGYGYTF.